The 2 T cell receptor beta chains below come from one sample, sequenced in a study of blood T cell repertoires in COVID-19. The data were produced by immunoSEQ multiplex PCR, yet TCRdb's version contains in-frame clones alone and is incomplete. This sample has about 180,000 clones; 65% to 85% occur once, and the top ten carry roughly 7.2%. The sample was peripheral blood. The receptors were sampled from a woman aged 40 to 50 with COVID-19, enrolled during active disease.

The chain employs TRBV2 and TRBJ2-2; 8 bases match TRBD1. V was clipped by 6 bases and J by 6 bases; unmatched bases: 3. The germline V gene encodes CDR1 SNHLY and CDR2 FYNNEI. The CDR3 runs to 13 residues. The CDR3: CASRADRAGELFF. As DNA, the CDR3 is TGTGCCAGCAGAGCGGACAGGGCCGGGGAGCTGTTTTTT.

The chain has TRBV4-2 and TRBJ1-1; D remains unclear. Trimming took 1 base from V and 1 from J, leaving 4 bases between them. The V gene's germline CDR1 is LGHNA and CDR2 YNFKEQ. The CDR3 sequence is 13 residues long. CDR3 residues: CASSQAGNTEAFF. CDR3 coding DNA: TGTGCCAGCAGCCAAGCGGGGAACACTGAAGCTTTCTTT.